This T cell receptor beta chain was profiled in a study of blood T cells in healthy people across ages. Study-wide context: Template switching picked up about one barcoded beta molecule for each two T cells.

Between the trimmed V and J ends, which lost 0 bases and 7 bases, there was a span of 18 bases. The length of the CDR3 is 16 residues. Germline V lookup: CDR1 SGHDN, CDR2 FVKESK. Sample-barcoded 5' priming and a J-beta primer mix drove a second PCR of about 7 to 11 cycles. A single record per CDR3 protein comes from TCRdb applying MiXCR to the 5' RACE reads. The sample holds some 860,000 distinct CDR3 sequences, roughly 56% seen once. The sample taken for sequencing was blood. This chain uses TRBV14 with TRBJ1-2; TRBD1 is a possible D gene (6 bases). The receptor was isolated from a man in his forties in good health. The CDR3 DNA reads as TGTGCCAGCAGCCAAGATTTCGGGGTAGGGGGTCGTGGCTACACCTTC. It encodes CASSQDFGVGGRGYTF.